The clone carrying this T cell receptor (beta chain) was counted a few times. This entry is derived from a study of early T cells in non-severe SARS-CoV-2 infection. TCRdb passed the 5' RACE reads through MiXCR, listing each CDR3 protein once. The sample has about 50,000 distinct CDR3 sequences, around 12% seen once. Germline V gene sequence: CDR1 DFQATT, CDR2 SNEGSKA (reference sequence). CDR3 length equals 12 residues. V gave up 5 bases and J gave up 4 bases, with 12 bases separating them. The sequencing here drew on whole blood, taken at baseline. This chain links TRBV20-1 with TRBJ2-7; D unclear. The TCR comes from an adult who was a healthcare worker with PCR-confirmed SARS-CoV-2 infection or an uninfected control (not recorded which). CDR3 region: CSADNAGYEQYF. The CDR3 DNA follows: TGCAGTGCTGACAATGCCGGGTACGAGCAGTACTTC.